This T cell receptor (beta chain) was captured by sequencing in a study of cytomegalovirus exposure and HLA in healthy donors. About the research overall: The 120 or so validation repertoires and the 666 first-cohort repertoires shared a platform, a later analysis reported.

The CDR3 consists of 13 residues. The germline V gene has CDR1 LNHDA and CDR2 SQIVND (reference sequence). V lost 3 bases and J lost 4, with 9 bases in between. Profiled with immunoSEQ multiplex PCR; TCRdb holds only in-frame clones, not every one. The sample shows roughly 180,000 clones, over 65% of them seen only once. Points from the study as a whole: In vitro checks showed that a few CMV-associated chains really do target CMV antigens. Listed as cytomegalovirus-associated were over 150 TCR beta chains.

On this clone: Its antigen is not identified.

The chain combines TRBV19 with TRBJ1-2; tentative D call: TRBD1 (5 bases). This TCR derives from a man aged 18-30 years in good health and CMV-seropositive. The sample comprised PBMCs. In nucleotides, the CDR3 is TGTGCCAGTAGTATTTCGCAGGGCTATGGCTACACCTTC. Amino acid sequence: CASSISQGYGYTF.